This T cell receptor (beta chain) appears in the sequencing data of a study of blood T cell repertoires in COVID-19. The table lists this clone with a count of one. The CDR3 contains 15 residues. CDR1 and CDR2 (germline): WNHNN, SYGVQD (reference sequence). V was trimmed by 5 bases and J by 0 bases, leaving 13 bases between them. Assay used: immunoSEQ multiplex PCR; TCRdb lists only in-frame clones, some missing. The repertoire holds more than 200,000 clones, with around 82% as singletons. The sequenced material came from peripheral blood. The clonotype comes from a woman between 45 and 60 years old with acute or convalescent COVID-19. The chain carries TRBV10-1 and TRBJ2-5; D perhaps matches TRBD2 (5 bases). CDR3 sequence: CASSPAAAYQETQYF. The CDR3, as DNA: TGCGCCAGCAGTCCAGCGGCGGCGTACCAAGAGACCCAGTACTTC.